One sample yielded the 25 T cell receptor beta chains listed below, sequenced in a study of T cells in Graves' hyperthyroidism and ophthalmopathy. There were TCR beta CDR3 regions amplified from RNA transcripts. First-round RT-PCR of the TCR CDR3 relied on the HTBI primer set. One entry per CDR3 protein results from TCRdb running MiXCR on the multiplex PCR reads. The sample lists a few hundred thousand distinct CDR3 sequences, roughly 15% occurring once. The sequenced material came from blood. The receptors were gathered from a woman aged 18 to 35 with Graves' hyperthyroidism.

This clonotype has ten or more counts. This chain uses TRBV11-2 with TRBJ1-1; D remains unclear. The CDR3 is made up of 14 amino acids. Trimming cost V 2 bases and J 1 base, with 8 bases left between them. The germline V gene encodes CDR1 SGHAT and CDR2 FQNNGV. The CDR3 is CASSLSPWNTEAFF. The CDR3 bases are TGTGCCAGCAGCTTAAGTCCATGGAACACTGAAGCTTTCTTT.

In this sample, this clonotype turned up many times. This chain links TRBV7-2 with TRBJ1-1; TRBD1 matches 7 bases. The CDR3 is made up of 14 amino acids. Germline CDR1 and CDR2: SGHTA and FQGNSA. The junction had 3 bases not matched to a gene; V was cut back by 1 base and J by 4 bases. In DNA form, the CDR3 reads TGTGCCAGCAGCTTAGGTAGGGGGCTCACTGAAGCTTTCTTT. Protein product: CASSLGRGLTEAFF.

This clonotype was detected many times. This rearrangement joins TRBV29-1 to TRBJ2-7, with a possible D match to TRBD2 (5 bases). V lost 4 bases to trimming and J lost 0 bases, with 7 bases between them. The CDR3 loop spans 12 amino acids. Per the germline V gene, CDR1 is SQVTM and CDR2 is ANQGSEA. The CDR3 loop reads CSVGTGSYEQYF. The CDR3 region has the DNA TGCAGCGTTGGGACTGGCTCCTACGAGCAGTACTTC.

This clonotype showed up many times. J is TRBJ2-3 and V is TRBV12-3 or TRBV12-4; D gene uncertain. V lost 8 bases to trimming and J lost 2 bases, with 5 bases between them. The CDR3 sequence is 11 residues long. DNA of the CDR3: TGTGCCAGCGCTATCACAGATACGCAGTATTTT. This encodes CASAITDTQYF.

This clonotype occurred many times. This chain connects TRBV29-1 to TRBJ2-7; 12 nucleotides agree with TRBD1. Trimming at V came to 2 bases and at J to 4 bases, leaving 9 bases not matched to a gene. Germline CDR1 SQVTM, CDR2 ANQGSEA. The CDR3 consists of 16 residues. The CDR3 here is CSVELPGQGAFYEQYF. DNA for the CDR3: TGCAGCGTTGAACTTCCGGGACAGGGGGCTTTTTACGAGCAGTACTTC.

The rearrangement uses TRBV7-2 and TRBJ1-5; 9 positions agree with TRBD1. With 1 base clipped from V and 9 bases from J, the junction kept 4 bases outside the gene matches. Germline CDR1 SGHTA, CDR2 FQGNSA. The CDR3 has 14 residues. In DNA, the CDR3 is TGTGCCAGCAGCTTAGACAGGGGGCTCCGGCCCCAGCATTTT. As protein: CASSLDRGLRPQHF.

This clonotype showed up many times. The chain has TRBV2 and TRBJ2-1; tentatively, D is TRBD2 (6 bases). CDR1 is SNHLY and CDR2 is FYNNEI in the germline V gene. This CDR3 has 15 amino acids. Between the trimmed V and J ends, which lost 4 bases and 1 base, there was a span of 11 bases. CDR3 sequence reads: CASSGLSGSYNEQFF. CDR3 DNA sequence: TGTGCCAGCAGTGGGCTAAGCGGGTCCTACAATGAGCAGTTCTTC.

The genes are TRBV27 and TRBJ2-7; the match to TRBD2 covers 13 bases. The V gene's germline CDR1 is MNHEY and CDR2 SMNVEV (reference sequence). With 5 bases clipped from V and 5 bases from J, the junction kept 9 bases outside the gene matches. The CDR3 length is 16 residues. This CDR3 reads CASSRRLAGGINEQYF. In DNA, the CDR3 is TGTGCCAGCAGTCGAAGACTAGCGGGAGGAATAAACGAGCAGTACTTC.

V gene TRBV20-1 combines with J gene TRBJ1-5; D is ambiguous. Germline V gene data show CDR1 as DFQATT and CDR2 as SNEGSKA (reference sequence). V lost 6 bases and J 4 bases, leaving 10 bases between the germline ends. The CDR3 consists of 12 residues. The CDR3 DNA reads TGCAGTGCAGGGCAGTTAAATCAGCCCCAGCATTTT. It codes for CSAGQLNQPQHF.

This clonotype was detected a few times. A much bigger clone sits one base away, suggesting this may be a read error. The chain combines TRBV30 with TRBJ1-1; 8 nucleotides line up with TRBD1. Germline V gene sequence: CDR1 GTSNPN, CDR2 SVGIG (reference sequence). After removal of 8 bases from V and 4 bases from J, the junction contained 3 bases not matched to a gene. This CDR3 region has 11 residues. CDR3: CADTGGTEAFF. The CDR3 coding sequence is TGTGCCGACACAGGGGGCACTGAAGCTTTCTTT.

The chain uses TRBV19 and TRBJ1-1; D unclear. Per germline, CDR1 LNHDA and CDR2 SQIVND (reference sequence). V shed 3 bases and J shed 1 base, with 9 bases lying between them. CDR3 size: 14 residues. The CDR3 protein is CASSMGSWNTEAFF. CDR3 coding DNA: TGTGCCAGTAGTATGGGGTCATGGAACACTGAAGCTTTCTTT.

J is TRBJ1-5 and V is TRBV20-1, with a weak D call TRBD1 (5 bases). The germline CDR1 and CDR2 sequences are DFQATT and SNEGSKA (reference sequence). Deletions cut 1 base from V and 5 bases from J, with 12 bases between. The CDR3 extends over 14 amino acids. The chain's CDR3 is CSARARVGDQPQHF. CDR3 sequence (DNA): TGCAGTGCTAGAGCCAGGGTAGGGGATCAGCCCCAGCATTTT.

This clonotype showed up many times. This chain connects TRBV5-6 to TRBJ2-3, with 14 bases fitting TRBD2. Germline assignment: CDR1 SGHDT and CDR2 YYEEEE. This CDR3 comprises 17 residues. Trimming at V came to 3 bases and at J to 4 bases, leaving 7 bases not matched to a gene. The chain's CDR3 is CASSWGGLAGVADTQYF. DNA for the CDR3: TGTGCCAGCAGCTGGGGGGGACTAGCGGGAGTAGCAGATACGCAGTATTTT.

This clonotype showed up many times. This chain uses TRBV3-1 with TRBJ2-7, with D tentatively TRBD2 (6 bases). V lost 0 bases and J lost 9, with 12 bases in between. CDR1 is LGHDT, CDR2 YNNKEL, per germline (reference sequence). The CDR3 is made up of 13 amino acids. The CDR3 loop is CASSQDLAGRQYF. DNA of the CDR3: TGTGCCAGCAGCCAAGATCTTGCGGGACGGCAGTACTTC.

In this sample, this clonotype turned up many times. The CDR3, as DNA: TGTGCCAGCAAGAAGATAAACTACAATGAGCAGTTCTTC. This translates into CASKKINYNEQFF. The J gene is TRBJ2-1, the V gene TRBV28, with D unresolved. The V gene's germline CDR1 is MDHEN and CDR2 SYDVKM. This CDR3 is built from 13 residues. With 7 bases removed from V and 3 bases from J, the gap between germline ends came to 10 bases.

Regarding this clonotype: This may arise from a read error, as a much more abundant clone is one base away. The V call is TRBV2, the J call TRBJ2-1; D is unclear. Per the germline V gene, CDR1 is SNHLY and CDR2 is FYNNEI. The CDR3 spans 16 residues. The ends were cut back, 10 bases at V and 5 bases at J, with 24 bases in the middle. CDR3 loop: CATFKSGVTFNNEQFF. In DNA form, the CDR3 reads TGTGCCACCTTTAAATCGGGCGTCACCTTCAACAATGAGCAGTTCTTC.

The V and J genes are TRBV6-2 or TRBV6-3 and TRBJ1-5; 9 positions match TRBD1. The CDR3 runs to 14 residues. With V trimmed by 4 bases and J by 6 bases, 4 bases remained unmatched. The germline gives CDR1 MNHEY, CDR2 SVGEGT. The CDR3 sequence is CASSWTGVSQPQHF. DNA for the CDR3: TGTGCCAGCAGTTGGACAGGGGTTAGTCAGCCCCAGCATTTT.

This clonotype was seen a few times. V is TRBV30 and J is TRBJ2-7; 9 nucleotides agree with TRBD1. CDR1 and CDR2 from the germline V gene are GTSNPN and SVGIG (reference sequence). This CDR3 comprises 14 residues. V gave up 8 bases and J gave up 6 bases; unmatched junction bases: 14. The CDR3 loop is CAGKTGGAEGEQYF. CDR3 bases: TGTGCCGGGAAAACAGGGGGCGCTGAGGGCGAGCAGTACTTC. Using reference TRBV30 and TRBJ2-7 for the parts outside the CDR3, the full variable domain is SQTIHQWPATLVQPVGSPLSLECTVEGTSNPNLYWYRQAAGRGLQLLFYSVGIGQISSEVPQNLSASRPQDRQFILSSKKLLLSDSGFYLCAGKTGGAEGEQYFGPGTRLTVT.

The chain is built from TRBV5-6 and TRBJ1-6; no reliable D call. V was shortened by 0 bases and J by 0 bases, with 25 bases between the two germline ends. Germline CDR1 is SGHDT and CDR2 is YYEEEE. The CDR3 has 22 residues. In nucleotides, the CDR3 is TGTGCCAGCAGCTTGGGGAGATGGACCAACCGCCCTGGAGGCTCCTATAATTCACCCCTCCACTTT. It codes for CASSLGRWTNRPGGSYNSPLHF.

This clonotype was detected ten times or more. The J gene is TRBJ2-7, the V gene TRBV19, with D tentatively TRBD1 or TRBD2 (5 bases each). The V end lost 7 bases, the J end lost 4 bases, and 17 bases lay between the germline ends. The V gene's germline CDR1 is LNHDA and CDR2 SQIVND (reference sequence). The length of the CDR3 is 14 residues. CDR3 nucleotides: TGTGCCAGTAATCCGGGACCCCCTGGGTACGAGCAGTACTTC. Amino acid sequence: CASNPGPPGYEQYF.

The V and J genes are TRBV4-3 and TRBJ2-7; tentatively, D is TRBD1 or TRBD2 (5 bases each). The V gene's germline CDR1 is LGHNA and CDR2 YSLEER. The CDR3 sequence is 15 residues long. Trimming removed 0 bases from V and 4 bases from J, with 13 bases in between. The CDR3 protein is CASSQEGEGRYEQYF. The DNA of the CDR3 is TGCGCCAGCAGCCAAGAGGGAGAGGGGAGATACGAGCAGTACTTC.

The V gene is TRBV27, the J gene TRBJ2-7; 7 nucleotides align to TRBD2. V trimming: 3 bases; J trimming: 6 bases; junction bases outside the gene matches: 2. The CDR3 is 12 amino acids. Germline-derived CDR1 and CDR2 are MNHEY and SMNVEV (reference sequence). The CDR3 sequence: CASSFGGSEQYF. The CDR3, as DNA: TGTGCCAGCAGTTTCGGGGGGTCCGAGCAGTACTTC.

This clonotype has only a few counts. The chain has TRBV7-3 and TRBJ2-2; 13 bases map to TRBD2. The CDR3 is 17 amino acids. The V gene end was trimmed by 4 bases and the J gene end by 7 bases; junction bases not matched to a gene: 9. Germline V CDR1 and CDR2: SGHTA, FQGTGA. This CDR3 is CASSSTGLAGTVGELFF. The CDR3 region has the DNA TGTGCCAGCAGCTCGACGGGACTAGCGGGAACGGTCGGGGAGCTGTTTTTT.

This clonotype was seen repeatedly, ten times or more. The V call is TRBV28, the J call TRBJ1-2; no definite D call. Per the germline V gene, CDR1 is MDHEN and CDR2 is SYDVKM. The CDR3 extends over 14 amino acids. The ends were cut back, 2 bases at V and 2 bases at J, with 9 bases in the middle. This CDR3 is CASSLLISNYGYTF. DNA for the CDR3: TGTGCCAGCAGTTTACTAATTTCGAACTATGGCTACACCTTC.

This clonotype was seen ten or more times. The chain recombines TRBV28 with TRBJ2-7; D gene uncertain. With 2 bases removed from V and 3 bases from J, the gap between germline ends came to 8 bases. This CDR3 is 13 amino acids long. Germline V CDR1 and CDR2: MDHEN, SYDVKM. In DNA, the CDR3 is TGTGCCAGCAGTTTACGGGTCTTCTACGAGCAGTACTTC. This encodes CASSLRVFYEQYF.